Shown below are 27 T cell receptor beta chains from a single sample sequenced in a study of shared clonotypes between healthy human individuals. The assay was immunoSEQ multiplex PCR, and TCRdb's table has in-frame clones only and misses some. Of roughly 2.5 million clones detected, more than 90% appear once; the ten largest clones hold around 0.14%. The sequenced sample consisted of naive CD4+ T cells sorted from blood. Subset denoted: CD45RA+ positively selected. All receptors come from a man younger than 35 in good health.

The chain recombines TRBV4-2 with TRBJ2-5; 13 bases are a match to TRBD2. J was trimmed by 2 bases and V by 3 bases; bases with no gene match: 3. The CDR3 sequence is 16 residues long. Germline CDR1 reads LGHNA; CDR2 reads YNFKEQ. The CDR3 DNA follows: TGTGCCAGCAGCCACGGGACTAGCGGGGTACAAGAGACCCAGTACTTC. Protein: CASSHGTSGVQETQYF.

The chain is built from TRBV30 and TRBJ1-3; TRBD1 matches at 8 bases. After removal of 5 bases from V and 0 bases from J, the junction contained 0 bases not matched to a gene. Germline V CDR1 and CDR2: GTSNPN, SVGIG (reference sequence). The CDR3 runs to 13 residues. CDR3 DNA sequence: TGTGCCTGGGACAGGGGCTCTGGAAACACCATATATTTT. It is translated as CAWDRGSGNTIYF.

V usage is TRBV28 and J usage is TRBJ2-7; possibly TRBD1 or TRBD2 for D (5 bases each). CDR1 is MDHEN and CDR2 is SYDVKM in the germline V gene. V shed 7 bases and J shed 5 bases, with 12 bases lying between them. The CDR3 consists of 12 residues. CDR3 amino acids: CASKSGAHEQYF. CDR3 bases: TGTGCCAGCAAGTCCGGGGCCCACGAGCAGTACTTC. Based on the CDR3 plus reference TRBV28 and TRBJ2-7, the full variable domain is DVKVTQSSRYLVKRTGEKVFLECVQDMDHENMFWYRQDPGLGLRLIYFSYDVKMKEKGDIPEGYSVSREKKERFSLILESASTNQTSMYLCASKSGAHEQYFGPGTRLTVT.

The V and J genes are TRBV7-2 and TRBJ1-6; no firm D call. Germline V gene data show CDR1 as SGHTA and CDR2 as FQGNSA. V dropped 0 bases and J dropped 9 bases, with 12 bases sitting between them. This CDR3 contains 15 residues. CDR3 DNA: TGTGCCAGCAGCTTAGCAACCAGCGGTAGTTCACCCCTCCACTTT. Its protein is CASSLATSGSSPLHF.

V gene TRBV20-1 combines with J gene TRBJ2-7; D remains ambiguous. The V end lost 5 bases, the J end lost 0 bases, and 5 bases lay between the germline ends. In germline, CDR1 is DFQATT, CDR2 SNEGSKA (reference sequence). This CDR3 has 11 amino acids. The CDR3 DNA reads TGCAGTGCTGAGGTCTCCTACGAGCAGTACTTC. Its protein is CSAEVSYEQYF.

The genes are TRBV5-4 and TRBJ2-1, with 10 positions matching TRBD1. The CDR3 sequence is 15 residues long. V was pared by 4 bases and J by 4 bases, with 5 bases of the junction left unmatched. CDR1 is SGHNT, CDR2 YYREEE, per germline (reference sequence). The CDR3 is CASSTGQGGYNEQFF. The CDR3 DNA is TGTGCCAGCAGCACCGGACAGGGGGGGTACAATGAGCAGTTCTTC.

The genes are TRBV6-1 and TRBJ1-6; TRBD1 is a possible D gene (5 bases). The CDR3 is made up of 13 amino acids. Trimming left V 7 bases short and J 13 bases short, with 17 bases between. CDR1 and CDR2 (germline): MNHNS, SASEGT. The CDR3 sequence is CASKSSWGSPLHF. The CDR3 bases are TGTGCCAGCAAGTCATCCTGGGGCTCCCCCCTCCACTTT.

CDR3 sequence (DNA): TGTGCCAGCAGTGTTGACAGGGGAACCCACAATGAGCAGTTCTTC. Protein sequence: CASSVDRGTHNEQFF. The chain is built from TRBV2 and TRBJ2-1; 8 nucleotides agree with TRBD1. The CDR3 runs 15 residues. With V trimmed by 4 bases and J by 5 bases, 7 bases remained unmatched. Germline CDR1 is SNHLY and CDR2 is FYNNEI.

This chain uses TRBV6-1 with TRBJ2-2; the match to TRBD1 covers 7 bases. CDR3 length equals 15 residues. The germline CDR1 and CDR2 sequences are MNHNS and SASEGT. The ends lost 10 bases at V and 6 bases at J; junction bases unmatched: 14. The CDR3: CATTPGLTGPGELFF. Written as DNA, the CDR3 is TGTGCCACCACCCCCGGACTGACAGGGCCCGGGGAGCTGTTTTTT.

This chain links TRBV6-5 with TRBJ1-1, with a possible D match to TRBD1 (5 bases). V was pared by 2 bases and J by 3 bases, with 16 bases between. CDR3 length equals 16 residues. Germline V lookup: CDR1 MNHEY, CDR2 SVGAGI. The CDR3 coding sequence is TGTGCCAGCAGTTACGATCCCAAGGGAGGGGACACTGAAGCTTTCTTT. It codes for CASSYDPKGGDTEAFF.

A single count supports this clone. This rearrangement joins TRBV5-8 to TRBJ2-5; maybe TRBD1 (5 bases). CDR3 length: 14 residues. Germline values: CDR1 SGHTS, CDR2 YDEGEE. V was cut by 4 bases and J by 1 base, with 11 bases left in between. Here the CDR3 DNA reads TGTGCCAGCAGCCGGCGACAGTTCCAAGAGACCCAGTACTTC. Its translation is CASSRRQFQETQYF.

This chain links TRBV21-1 with TRBJ1-2. TRBV21-1 is a pseudogene. The CDR3 consists of 20 residues. The CDR3 spells CASSSEKRGGIQGANYGYTF. DNA for the CDR3: TGTGCCAGCAGCAGTGAAAAGCGAGGCGGGATTCAAGGGGCTAACTATGGCTACACCTTC.

This chain connects TRBV6-5 to TRBJ2-7; D ambiguous. From germline, CDR1 is MNHEY and CDR2 SVGAGI. The V end lost 6 bases, the J end lost 4 bases, and 19 bases lay between the germline ends. The CDR3 is made up of 15 amino acids. CDR3 in DNA: TGTGCCAGCAGGTCTGGGATTTCAGCACTTTACGAGCAGTACTTC. This codes for CASRSGISALYEQYF.

The V and J genes are TRBV7-3 and TRBJ2-1, with TRBD2 matching 13 bases. The CDR3 has 16 amino acids. V lost 1 base to trimming and J lost 8 bases; unmatched junction nucleotides: 5. The germline V gene has CDR1 SGHTA and CDR2 FQGTGA. CDR3 nucleotides: TGTGCCAGCAGCTTAAGGGGGACTAGCGGGGTCCATGAGCAGTTCTTC. The encoded protein is CASSLRGTSGVHEQFF.

This sequence joins TRBV30 and TRBJ2-4, with D maybe TRBD2 (6 bases). CDR3 size: 17 residues. Trimming pared 4 bases from V and 2 bases from J, leaving 21 bases between. Germline assignment: CDR1 GTSNPN and CDR2 SVGIG (reference sequence). The CDR3 bases are TGTGCCTGGACAAATTTGGCTAGCGCCGGGACCAAAAACATTCAGTACTTC. Encoded protein: CAWTNLASAGTKNIQYF.

V gene TRBV10-1 combines with J gene TRBJ1-1; D may be TRBD1 (5 bases). In germline, CDR1 is WNHNN, CDR2 SYGVQD (reference sequence). The CDR3 has 13 residues. The V and J ends lost 6 bases and 5 bases respectively, with 13 bases between them. DNA for the CDR3: TGCGCCAGCAGCCGCGGGGGATTGACTGAAGCTTTCTTT. It codes for CASSRGGLTEAFF.

A remark on this clone: The sample holds other DNA sequences that translate to the same CDR3. The chain has TRBV5-6 and TRBJ2-7; 7 positions agree with TRBD2. The junction had 10 bases not matched to a gene; V was cut back by 4 bases and J by 3 bases. The CDR3 covers 15 residues. CDR1 and CDR2 from the germline V gene are SGHDT and YYEEEE. The DNA for the CDR3 is TGTGCCAGCAGCCTCTCGGGGGGAGGAGGCTACGAGCAGTACTTC. Translation gives CASSLSGGGGYEQYF.

The chain recombines TRBV7-6 with TRBJ2-6; D is uncertain. Trimming shortened V by 4 bases and J by 4 bases, and 14 bases separated the two germline ends. Germline assignment: CDR1 SGHVS and CDR2 FNYEAQ. This CDR3 has 16 amino acids. CDR3 loop: CASSSSPSLGANVLTF. The CDR3 DNA reads TGTGCCAGCAGCTCGAGCCCGTCTCTGGGGGCCAACGTCCTGACTTTC.

Regarding this clone: One junction end disagrees with the germline gene, perhaps due to a read error. This chain joins TRBV10-1 and TRBJ1-2, with D possibly matching TRBD1 (5 bases). Germline CDR1 and CDR2: WNHNN and SYGVQD (reference sequence). CDR3 length: 11 residues. The CDR3 loop reads CASPTDMIVAF. Here the CDR3 DNA reads TGCGCCAGCCCGACGGACATGATCGTCGCCTTC.

The chain uses TRBV27 and TRBJ2-7; tentatively, D is TRBD1 (6 bases). The CDR3 covers 14 residues. Germline CDR1 reads MNHEY; CDR2 reads SMNVEV (reference sequence). V lost 5 bases and J lost 0, with 11 bases in between. The CDR3 reads CASSLRTASYEQYF. Here the CDR3 DNA reads TGTGCCAGCAGTCTCCGGACAGCCTCCTACGAGCAGTACTTC.

This clone was found a few times. This sequence joins TRBV6-6 and TRBJ2-7, with TRBD1 as a possible D gene (5 bases). Germline V CDR1 and CDR2: MNHNY, SVGAGI (reference sequence). Trimming took off 5 bases at V and 6 bases at J, with 20 bases between the two ends. The CDR3 is 15 residues long. The CDR3 nucleotides are TGTGCCAGCAGTGATCTAACAGGTTTAGTCGGCGAGCAGTACTTC. It codes for CASSDLTGLVGEQYF.

The chain uses TRBV21-1 and TRBJ2-1; the table calls TRBD1, which could not be checked here. TRBV21-1 constitutes a pseudogene. The CDR3 is 18 residues long. The CDR3, as DNA: TGTGCCAGCACCCGGGACAGGGGGCTATATGGCTCCTACAATGAGCAGTTCTTC. This gives the protein CASTRDRGLYGSYNEQFF.

The gene calls are TRBV9 and TRBJ2-3; D is uncertain. The CDR3 spans 14 residues. The V gene's germline CDR1 is SGDLS and CDR2 YYNGEE. Trimming removed 1 base at V and 2 bases at J, with 8 bases between. In nucleotides, the CDR3 is TGTGCCAGCAGCGTATTAGGAAACACAGATACGCAGTATTTT. This sequence encodes CASSVLGNTDTQYF.

The V call is TRBV5-6, the J call TRBJ2-5; 8 bases align to TRBD1. The germline V gene has CDR1 SGHDT and CDR2 YYEEEE. This CDR3 contains 15 residues. V trimming: 1 base; J trimming: 4 bases; junction bases outside the gene matches: 6. CDR3 loop: CASSLPQGARETQYF. CDR3 coding DNA: TGTGCCAGCAGCTTGCCCCAGGGGGCGCGAGAGACCCAGTACTTC.

The chain couples TRBV11-2 to TRBJ2-2; D tentatively fits TRBD1 or TRBD2 (5 bases each). V was trimmed by 11 bases and J by 2 bases, leaving 12 bases between them. CDR3 length: 13 residues. CDR1 is SGHAT, CDR2 FQNNGV, per germline. CDR3 loop: CAVRDVNTGELFF. The CDR3 nucleotides read TGTGCCGTCAGGGACGTAAACACCGGGGAGCTGTTTTTT.

The CDR3 here is CASTEGGQEDYGYTF. The CDR3 nucleotides are TGTGCCAGCACCGAAGGGGGACAGGAAGACTATGGCTACACCTTC. The gene calls are TRBV9 and TRBJ1-2, with TRBD1 matching over 8 bases. The J segment lost 3 bases and the V segment lost 6 bases, leaving 10 bases of the junction unmatched. Germline CDR1 SGDLS, CDR2 YYNGEE. The CDR3 extends over 15 amino acids. The variable domain in full, completed from reference TRBV9 and TRBJ1-2, reads DSGVTQTPKHLITATGQRVTLRCSPRSGDLSVYWYQQSLDQGLQFLIQYYNGEERAKGNILERFSAQQFPDLHSELNLSSLELGDSALYFCASTEGGQEDYGYTFGSGTRLTVV.

The chain carries TRBV6-1 and TRBJ2-3; 7 nucleotides line up with TRBD1. After removal of 5 bases from V and 5 bases from J, the junction contained 4 bases not matched to a gene. Germline V gives CDR1 MNHNS, CDR2 SASEGT. This CDR3 spans 13 amino acids. The CDR3 reads CASSKQGLDTQYF. The CDR3 bases are TGTGCCAGCAGTAAACAGGGGCTAGATACGCAGTATTTT.